This T cell receptor beta chain is drawn from a study of T cells after yellow fever vaccination. Findings and limits, study-wide: Subsequent to the booster, the majority of primary-vaccination clones reappeared (less than 97% CD4, around 85% CD8). A minor fraction of clonotypes spanned both CD4 and CD8 compartments. Weaker, the secondary response had a peak occurring faster, on day 5 versus 15.

Notes on this clonotype: The target antigen is unknown.

V gave up 2 bases and J gave up 7 bases, with 15 bases separating them. CDR1 is KGHSH, CDR2 LQKENI, per germline. The CDR3 extends over 14 amino acids. Universal primer sites and UMIs were introduced during 5'RACE template-switching synthesis of TCR cDNA. TCRdb used MiXCR to reprocess the 5' RACE reads, holding one entry per CDR3 protein. The top ten hold approximately 14% of the sample, which has approximately 550,000 distinct CDR3 sequences, around 21% seen once. The chain is built from TRBV18 and TRBJ2-7; D possibly corresponds to TRBD2 (5 bases). The sequence derives from a young man who received the YFV17D yellow fever vaccine. The sample in question was PBMCs, obtained 15 days after the yellow fever booster vaccination. CDR3 bases: TGTGCCAGCTCACCAAGAGGATCCTCGGGGGAGCAGTACTTC. Translating gives CASSPRGSSGEQYF. The full variable domain, in which reference TRBV18 and TRBJ2-7 provide the parts outside the CDR3, is NAGVMQNPRHLVRRRGQEARLRCSPMKGHSHVYWYRQLPEEGLKFMVYLQKENIIDESGMPKERFSAEFPKEGPSILRIQQVVRGDSAAYFCASSPRGSSGEQYFGPGTRLTVT.